The present T cell receptor (beta chain) was sequenced within a study of vaccination and CD4 T cells after COVID-19. Researchers used the Oncomine TCR Beta short-read assay to sequence DNA from cultured CD4+ T cells. Using its own MiXCR run on the PCR reads, TCRdb lists one record per CDR3 protein. The table lists about 20,000 distinct CDR3 sequences, approximately 61% of them singletons. Of note for this clonotype: What it binds is not known.

CDR1 is MNHEY, CDR2 SVGEGT, per germline. The CDR3 loop spans 15 amino acids. The V segment lost 5 bases and the J segment 2 bases; nucleotides outside the gene matches: 7. The treatment is: roughly ten-day PBMC culture with coronavirus spike peptide pools or control peptides (ViraFEST assay). This TCR derives from a human donor who had recovered from COVID-19. Sequenced input: CD4+ T cells from blood, cultured in vitro. The chain combines TRBV6-2 or TRBV6-3 with TRBJ2-3; 7 bases agree with TRBD2. CDR3 residues: CASSLIAGPTDTQYF. CDR3 sequence (DNA): TGTGCCAGCAGTCTTATAGCGGGCCCCACAGATACGCAGTATTTT.